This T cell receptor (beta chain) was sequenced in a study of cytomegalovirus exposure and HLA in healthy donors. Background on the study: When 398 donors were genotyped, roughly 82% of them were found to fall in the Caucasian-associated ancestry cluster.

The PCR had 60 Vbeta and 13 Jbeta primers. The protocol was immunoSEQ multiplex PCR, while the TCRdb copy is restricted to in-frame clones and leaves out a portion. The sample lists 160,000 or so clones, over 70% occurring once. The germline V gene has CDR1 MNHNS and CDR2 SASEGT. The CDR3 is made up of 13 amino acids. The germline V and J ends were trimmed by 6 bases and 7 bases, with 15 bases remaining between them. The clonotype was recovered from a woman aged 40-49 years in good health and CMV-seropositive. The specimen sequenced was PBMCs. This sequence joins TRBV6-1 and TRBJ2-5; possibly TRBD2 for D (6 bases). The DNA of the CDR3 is TGTGCCAGCAGACGGGACTCCGTGGGGACCCAGTACTTC. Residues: CASRRDSVGTQYF.